These T cell receptor beta chains were read from a single sample in a study of blood T cell repertoires in COVID-19. Clones were sequenced by immunoSEQ multiplex PCR, and TCRdb holds only the in-frame ones, with some missing. Among around 100,000 clones listed, almost 90% were seen once. Sequenced: peripheral blood. The source is a human donor in a cohort sampled during active COVID-19. Both conserved end residues are part of each CDR3. Each record gives: clone size, V gene, D gene, J gene, CDR3 length, CDR3 DNA, CDR3 protein. D genes are given only for firm matches. Size tells how often a clone was seen (once, few, many) or the class of an expanded clone, and some rows leave it out.

>-|TRBV3-1/TRBV3-2|TRBD2|TRBJ2-2|20
TGTGCCAGCAGCCAAGCCCAATCTAGCGGGAGGGGTTGGCGTCGACGGGAGCTGTTTTTT
CASSQAQSSGRGWRRRELFF
>once|TRBV7-3|TRBD1|TRBJ1-6|15
TGTGCCAGCAGCTCCAACGGACAGGATAATTCACCCCTCCACTTT
CASSSNGQDNSPLHF
>-|TRBV9|TRBD1|TRBJ1-5|13
TGTGCCAGCAGCGGGGACAGTTATCAGCCCCAGCATTTT
CASSGDSYQPQHF
>-|TRBV6-5|TRBD1|TRBJ1-4|14
TGTGCCAGCAGATCCGGGACAGTAATTGAAAAACTGTTTTTT
CASRSGTVIEKLFF
>-|TRBV19|TRBD1|TRBJ1-4|13
TGTGCCAGTACCTGGACAGGGGTAGAAAAACTGTTTTTT
CASTWTGVEKLFF
>-|TRBV6-6|-|TRBJ2-3|14
TGTGCCACCAAACACCAATCCTCCCCAGATACGCAGTATTTT
CATKHQSSPDTQYF
>-|TRBV7-8|-|TRBJ2-7|10
TGTGCCAGCAGCTTTGCGGAGCAGTACTTC
CASSFAEQYF
>-|TRBV29-1|TRBD1|TRBJ1-2|13
TGCAGCGTTGGAACAGGGGGCTACTATGGCTACACCTTC
CSVGTGGYYGYTF
>-|TRBV28|TRBD1|TRBJ1-3|14
TGTGCCAGCAGTAATGACAGGGCCCGAAACACCATATATTTT
CASSNDRARNTIYF
>-|TRBV6-5|-|TRBJ2-7|14
TGTGCCAGCAGTTACTCGGGCGGGGGCGACGAGCAGTACTTC
CASSYSGGGDEQYF
>-|TRBV18|-|TRBJ2-1|15
TGTGCCAGCTCACCGAACAGGAACTCCTACAATGAGCAGTTCTTC
CASSPNRNSYNEQFF
>-|TRBV5-4|TRBD1|TRBJ2-5|14
TGTGCCAGCAGCCTAGGGACAGGGGTAGAGACCCAGTACTTC
CASSLGTGVETQYF
>-|TRBV18|-|TRBJ1-1|15
TGTGCCAGCTCTTTGATGGGGGGTGACAGCACTGAAGCTTTCTTT
CASSLMGGDSTEAFF
>-|TRBV6-1|-|TRBJ1-5|15
TGTGCCAGCAGTGACCCAAGACAGCTTGGTCAGCCCCAGCATTTT
CASSDPRQLGQPQHF
>-|TRBV5-6|TRBD1|TRBJ2-7|14
TGTGCCAGCAGCCGGGACAGGGGGCTGGGGGAGCAGTACTTC
CASSRDRGLGEQYF
>-|TRBV7-2|TRBD1|TRBJ2-7|15
TGTGCCAGCAGCTCAAACCCGGGACAGGGTTTCGAGCAGTACTTC
CASSSNPGQGFEQYF
>few|TRBV4-3|TRBD2|TRBJ2-7|18
TGCGCCAGCAGCCAAGATCTTGGGAAACTAGCGGATACCTACGAGCAGTACTTC
CASSQDLGKLADTYEQYF
>-|TRBV21-1|-|TRBJ2-6|18
TGTGCCAGCAGCACCGAGGACAGGGAAGAAACTGGGGCCAACGTCCTGACTTTC
CASSTEDREETGANVLTF
>few|TRBV15|-|TRBJ1-5|15
TGTGCCACCAGCAGAGGGGGGGGAAGCAATCAGCCCCAGCATTTT
CATSRGGGSNQPQHF
>-|TRBV9|-|TRBJ1-6|14
TGTGCCAGCGGGGGCGGTCTTGTTGGATCACCCCTCCACTTT
CASGGGLVGSPLHF